This TCR beta chain was observed in a study of CD8+ T cells in alopecia areata. In its sample, this clone was seen a few times. The target antigen is unknown. As to treatment: oral pan-JAK inhibitor, 5-10 mg twice daily. Extracted RNA was reverse transcribed into cDNA, the sequencing template. TCRdb's copy holds only in-frame clones and misses some; the assay was immunoSEQ multiplex PCR. The table includes 150,000 to 200,000 clones, less than 75% detected once. Study-level points and caveats: Many of the expanded lesional clones endured in scalp and blood while on tofacitinib.

The trim removed 5 bases at V and 4 bases at J, leaving 17 bases unmatched. The germline V gene has CDR1 SEHNR and CDR2 FQNEAQ (reference sequence). The CDR3 runs to 17 residues. This sample comprised CD4+ T cells sorted from blood, obtained at week 56, from a patient treated with tofacitinib. The chain joins TRBV7-9 to TRBJ2-7, with 7 nucleotides matching TRBD1. The sequence was collected from a human donor with alopecia areata. The DNA for the CDR3 is TGTGCCAGCAGCAAACGGCCGGGACAGCAAGACCAGTACGAGCAGTACTTC. Translating it yields CASSKRPGQQDQYEQYF.